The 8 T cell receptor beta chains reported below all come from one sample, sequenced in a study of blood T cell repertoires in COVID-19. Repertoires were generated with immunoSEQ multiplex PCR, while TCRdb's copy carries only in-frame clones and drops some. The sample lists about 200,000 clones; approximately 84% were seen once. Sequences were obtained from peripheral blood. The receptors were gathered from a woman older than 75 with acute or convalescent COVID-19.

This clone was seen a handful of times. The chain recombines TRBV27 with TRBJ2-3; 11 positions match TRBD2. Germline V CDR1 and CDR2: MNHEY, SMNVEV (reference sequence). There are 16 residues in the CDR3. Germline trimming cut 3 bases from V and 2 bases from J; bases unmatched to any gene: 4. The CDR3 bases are TGTGCCAGCAGTTTTACGGGACTAGCGGACACAGATACGCAGTATTTT. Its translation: CASSFTGLADTDTQYF.

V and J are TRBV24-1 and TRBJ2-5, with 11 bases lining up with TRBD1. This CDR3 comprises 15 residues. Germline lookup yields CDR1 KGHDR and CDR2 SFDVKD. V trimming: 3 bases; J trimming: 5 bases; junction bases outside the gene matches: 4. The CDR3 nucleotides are TGTGCCACCAGTGATCAAGGGACAGGGGGGGAGACCCAGTACTTC. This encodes CATSDQGTGGETQYF.

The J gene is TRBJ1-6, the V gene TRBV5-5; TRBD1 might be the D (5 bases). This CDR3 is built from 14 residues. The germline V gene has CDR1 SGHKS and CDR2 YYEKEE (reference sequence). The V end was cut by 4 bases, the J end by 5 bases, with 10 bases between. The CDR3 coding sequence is TGTGCCAGCAGCCGGGGGACGGATAATTCACCCCTCCACTTT. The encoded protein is CASSRGTDNSPLHF.

The CDR3 nucleotides read TGTGCCAGTAGTCCTATAGGGAGGGAGACTAACTATGGCTACACCTTC. Its translation is CASSPIGRETNYGYTF. J is TRBJ1-2 and V is TRBV19; no firm D call. V was trimmed by 5 bases and J by 0 bases, leaving 16 bases between them. The germline CDR1 and CDR2 sequences are LNHDA and SQIVND (reference sequence). This CDR3 contains 16 residues.

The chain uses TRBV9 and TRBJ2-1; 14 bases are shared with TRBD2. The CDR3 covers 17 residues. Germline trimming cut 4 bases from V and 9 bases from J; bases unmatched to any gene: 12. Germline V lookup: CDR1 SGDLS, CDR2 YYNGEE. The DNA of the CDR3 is TGTGCCAGCAGCACGGGGACTAGCGGGAGATATGGTGGTGAGCAGTTCTTC. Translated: CASSTGTSGRYGGEQFF.

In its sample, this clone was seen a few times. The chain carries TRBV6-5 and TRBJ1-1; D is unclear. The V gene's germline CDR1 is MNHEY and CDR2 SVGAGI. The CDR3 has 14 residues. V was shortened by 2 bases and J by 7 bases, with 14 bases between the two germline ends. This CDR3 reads CASSYGPDPLEAFF. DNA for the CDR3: TGTGCCAGCAGTTACGGGCCTGACCCCCTTGAAGCTTTCTTT.

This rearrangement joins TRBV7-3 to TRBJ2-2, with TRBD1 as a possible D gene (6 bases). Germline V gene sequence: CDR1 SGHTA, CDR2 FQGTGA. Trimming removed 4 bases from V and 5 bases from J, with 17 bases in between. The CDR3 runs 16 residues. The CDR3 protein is CASSSSGTSITGELFF. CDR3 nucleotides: TGTGCCAGCAGCTCATCCGGGACATCCATAACCGGGGAGCTGTTTTTT.

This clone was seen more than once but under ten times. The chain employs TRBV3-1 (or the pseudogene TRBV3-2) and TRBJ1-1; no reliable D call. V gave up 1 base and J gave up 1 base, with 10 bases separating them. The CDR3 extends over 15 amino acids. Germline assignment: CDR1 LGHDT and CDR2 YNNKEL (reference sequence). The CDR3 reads CASSQVGHQNTEAFF. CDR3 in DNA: TGTGCCAGCAGCCAAGTTGGGCACCAGAACACTGAAGCTTTCTTT.